The clone carrying this T cell receptor beta chain was counted many times. Antigen specificity is unknown. The TRBV12-4/TRBJ1-2 clonotypes were amplified using barcode primers with ligated adaptors. TCRdb fed the multiplex PCR reads into MiXCR, producing one record per CDR3 protein. The table records approximately 400 distinct CDR3 sequences, approximately 3% of them present only once. CD25-based Treg depletion was applied to purified naive CD4+ T cells. Findings and limits, study-wide: Under 2.1% of tumor Treg sequences matched blood Tregs or memory cells. Tumor-infiltrating Treg TCR alpha and beta sequences overlapped most with tumor naive CD4+ T cells, then blood naive.

V was pared by 4 bases and J by 4 bases, with 10 bases between. This CDR3 has 13 residues. The rearrangement uses TRBV12-3 or TRBV12-4 and TRBJ1-2; D is possibly TRBD1 (6 bases). Sample: tumor-infiltrating naive CD4+ T cells sorted from the breast tumor. The sample's subset: naive CD4+ T cells, CD4+CD45RA+CD25-. The receptor was isolated from a female donor with breast cancer. The CDR3 nucleotides are TGTGCCAGCAGTTCGACAGGCTCCTATGGCTACACCTTC. It encodes CASSSTGSYGYTF.